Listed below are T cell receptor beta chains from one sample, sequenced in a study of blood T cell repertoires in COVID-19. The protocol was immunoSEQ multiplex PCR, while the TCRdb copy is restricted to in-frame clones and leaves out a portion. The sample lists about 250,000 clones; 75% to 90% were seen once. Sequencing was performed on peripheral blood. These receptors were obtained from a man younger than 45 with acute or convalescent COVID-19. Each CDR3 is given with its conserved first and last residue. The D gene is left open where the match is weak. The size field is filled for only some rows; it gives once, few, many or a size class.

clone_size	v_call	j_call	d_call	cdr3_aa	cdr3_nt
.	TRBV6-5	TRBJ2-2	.	CASSYGSRLAGELFF	TGTGCCAGCAGTTATGGGTCCAGGTTGGCCGGGGAGCTGTTTTTT
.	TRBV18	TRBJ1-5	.	CASSPSNGFSNQPQHF	TGTGCCAGCTCACCCTCGAATGGCTTTAGCAATCAGCCCCAGCATTTT
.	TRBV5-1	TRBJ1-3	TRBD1	CASSLGQGREGNTIYF	TGCGCCAGCAGCTTGGGACAGGGAAGGGAAGGAAACACCATATATTTT
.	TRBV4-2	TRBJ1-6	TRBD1	CASSQGKGAGNSPLHF	TGTGCCAGCAGCCAAGGGAAGGGGGCGGGTAATTCACCCCTCCACTTT
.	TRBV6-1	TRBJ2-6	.	CASSEGRAGANVLTF	TGTGCCAGCAGTGAAGGCCGGGCTGGGGCCAACGTCCTGACTTTC
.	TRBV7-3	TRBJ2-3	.	CASSSTGSTDTQYF	TGTGCCAGCAGCTCGACAGGCAGCACAGATACGCAGTATTTT
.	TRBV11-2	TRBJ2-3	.	CASSLGLDTDTQYF	TGTGCCAGCAGCTTAGGACTAGACACAGATACGCAGTATTTT
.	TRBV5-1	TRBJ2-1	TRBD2	CASSPVIGTSGGLSYNEQFF	TGCGCCAGCAGTCCAGTCATAGGGACTAGCGGGGGGCTATCCTACAATGAGCAGTTCTTC
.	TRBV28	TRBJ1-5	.	CASSLSGGRNQPQHF	TGTGCCAGCAGTTTAAGCGGGGGACGGAATCAGCCCCAGCATTTT
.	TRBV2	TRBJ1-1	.	CASYFDSVAFF	TGTGCCAGCTATTTCGACAGCGTGGCTTTCTTT
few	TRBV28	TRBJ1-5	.	CASSFQGLSNQPQHF	TGTGCCAGCAGTTTTCAGGGTCTTAGCAATCAGCCCCAGCATTTT
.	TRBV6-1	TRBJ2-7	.	CASSVRPPDGYSYEQYF	TGTGCCAGCAGTGTCCGTCCACCCGACGGGTACTCCTACGAGCAGTACTTC
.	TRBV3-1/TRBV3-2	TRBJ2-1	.	CASSQVSQANNEQFF	TGTGCCAGCAGCCAAGTGTCCCAGGCAAACAATGAGCAGTTCTTC
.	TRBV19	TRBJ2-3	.	CASKSRSTSTDTQYF	TGTGCCAGTAAGAGTAGATCAACTAGCACAGATACGCAGTATTTT
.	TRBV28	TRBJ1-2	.	CASSLGRAKGYTF	TGTGCCAGCAGTTTGGGCAGGGCGAAAGGCTACACCTTC
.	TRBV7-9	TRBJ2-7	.	CASSLAIQRRLYEQYF	TGTGCCAGCAGCTTAGCCATCCAACGGAGGCTCTACGAGCAGTACTTC
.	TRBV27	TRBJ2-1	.	CASRSTSLEDEQFF	TGTGCCAGCAGGTCAACCTCTCTAGAGGATGAGCAGTTCTTC
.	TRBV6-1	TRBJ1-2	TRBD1	CASRETGGALNYGYTF	TGTGCCAGCAGGGAAACAGGGGGCGCTTTAAACTATGGCTACACCTTC
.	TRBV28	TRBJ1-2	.	CASSFGLLYGYTF	TGTGCCAGCAGTTTTGGACTCCTCTATGGCTACACCTTC
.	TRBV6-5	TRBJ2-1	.	CASSYRLYNEQFF	TGTGCCAGCAGTTATAGACTTTACAATGAGCAGTTCTTC
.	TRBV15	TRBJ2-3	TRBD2	CATSRVGLAGTDTQYF	TGTGCCACCAGCAGAGTGGGACTAGCGGGCACAGATACGCAGTATTTT
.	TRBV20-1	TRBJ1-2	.	CSASLNQGYGYTF	TGCAGTGCTAGTTTGAACCAGGGCTATGGCTACACCTTC
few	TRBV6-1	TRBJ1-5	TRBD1	CASSEDRVQPQHF	TGTGCCAGCAGTGAGGACAGGGTACAGCCCCAGCATTTT
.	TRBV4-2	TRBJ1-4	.	CASSQDEGRFEKLFF	TGTGCCAGCAGCCAAGACGAAGGGAGGTTTGAAAAACTGTTTTTT
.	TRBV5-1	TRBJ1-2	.	CASTRQPRDYGYTF	TGCGCCAGCACCCGACAGCCCAGGGACTATGGCTACACCTTC
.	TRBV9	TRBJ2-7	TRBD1	CASNPSGQEYYEQYF	TGTGCCAGCAACCCCTCCGGACAGGAATACTACGAGCAGTACTTC
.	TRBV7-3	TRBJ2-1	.	CASSLSGARSDEQFF	TGTGCCAGCAGCTTAAGCGGGGCGAGAAGCGATGAGCAGTTCTTC
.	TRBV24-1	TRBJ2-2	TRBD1	CATSDWTGLNTGELFF	TGTGCCACCAGTGATTGGACAGGGCTGAACACCGGGGAGCTGTTTTTT
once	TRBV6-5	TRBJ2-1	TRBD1	CASIRRDRYNEQFF	TGTGCCAGCATTCGCCGGGACAGATACAATGAGCAGTTCTTC
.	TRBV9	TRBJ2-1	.	CASSVDPGSGEQFF	TGTGCCAGCAGCGTAGATCCTGGGTCGGGTGAGCAGTTCTTC
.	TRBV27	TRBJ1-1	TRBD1	CASRRTGGEAFF	TGTGCCAGCAGGAGGACAGGGGGCGAAGCTTTCTTT
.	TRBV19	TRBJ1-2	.	CASSWSEHYGYTF	TGTGCCAGTAGTTGGAGCGAACACTATGGCTACACCTTC
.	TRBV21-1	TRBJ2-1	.	CASSPRQGRGMVLRYNEQFF	TGTGCCAGCAGCCCCCGACAGGGTAGGGGAATGGTTTTAAGGTACAATGAGCAGTTCTTC
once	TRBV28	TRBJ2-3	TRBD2	CASSSGEGRLTDTQYF	TGTGCCAGCAGTTCGGGGGAGGGCCGGTTGACAGATACGCAGTATTTT
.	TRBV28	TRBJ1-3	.	CASLYLSGNTIYF	TGTGCCAGCCTTTACTTGAGTGGAAACACCATATATTTT
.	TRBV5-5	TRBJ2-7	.	CASSLSSTGFYEQYF	TGTGCCAGCAGCTTATCCTCTACGGGATTCTACGAGCAGTACTTC
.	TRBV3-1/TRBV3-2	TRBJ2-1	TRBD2	CASSPGLAGFYNEQFF	TGTGCCAGCAGCCCCGGACTAGCGGGGTTCTACAATGAGCAGTTCTTC
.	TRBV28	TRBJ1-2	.	CASSLVRVNYGYTF	TGTGCCAGCAGTTTGGTCAGGGTAAACTATGGCTACACCTTC
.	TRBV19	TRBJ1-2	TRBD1	CASTVNPGTDYGYTF	TGTGCCAGTACCGTGAACCCAGGGACAGACTATGGCTACACCTTC
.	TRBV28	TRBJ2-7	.	CASSQGTYEQYF	TGTGCCAGCAGTCAGGGGACCTACGAGCAGTACTTC
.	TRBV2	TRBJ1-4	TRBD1	CASITGAAGEKLFF	TGTGCCAGTATCACAGGGGCCGCCGGCGAAAAACTGTTTTTT
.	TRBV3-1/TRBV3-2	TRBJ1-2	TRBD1	CASSDRGREDYGYTF	TGTGCCAGCAGCGACAGGGGTAGAGAGGACTATGGCTACACCTTC
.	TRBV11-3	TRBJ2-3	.	CASSSGLDTQYF	TGTGCCAGCAGCTCAGGGTTAGATACGCAGTATTTT
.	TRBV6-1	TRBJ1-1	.	CASSDNWGGTEAFF	TGTGCCAGCAGTGACAACTGGGGGGGCACTGAAGCTTTCTTT
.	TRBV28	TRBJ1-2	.	CASSLGGYGYTF	TGTGCCAGCAGTTTAGGGGGGTACGGCTACACCTTC
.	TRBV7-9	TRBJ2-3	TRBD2	CASSSTPGLAGADTQYF	TGTGCCAGCAGCTCAACCCCGGGACTAGCGGGGGCAGATACGCAGTATTTT
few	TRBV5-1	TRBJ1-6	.	CASSRGTVTLGSPLHF	TGCGCCAGCAGCCGGGGGACGGTAACTTTGGGGTCACCCCTCCACTTT
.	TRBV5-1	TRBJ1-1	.	CASSLRRVNTEAFF	TGCGCCAGCAGCTTGAGACGGGTGAACACTGAAGCTTTCTTT